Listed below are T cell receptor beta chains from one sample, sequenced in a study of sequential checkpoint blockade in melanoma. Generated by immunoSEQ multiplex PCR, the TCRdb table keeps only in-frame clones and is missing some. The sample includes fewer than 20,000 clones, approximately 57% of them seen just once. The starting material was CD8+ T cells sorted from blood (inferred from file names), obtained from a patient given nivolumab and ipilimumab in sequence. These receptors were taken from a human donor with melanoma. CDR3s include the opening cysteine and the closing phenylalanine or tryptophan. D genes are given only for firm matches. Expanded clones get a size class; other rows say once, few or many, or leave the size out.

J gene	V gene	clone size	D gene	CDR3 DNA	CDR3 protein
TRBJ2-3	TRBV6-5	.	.	TGTGCCAGCAGTTATGGGGGCCTCACAGATACGCAGTATTTT	CASSYGGLTDTQYF
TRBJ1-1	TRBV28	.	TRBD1	TGTGCCAGCAGTTTATTCCGGGACAGAAACACTGAAGCTTTCTTT	CASSLFRDRNTEAFF
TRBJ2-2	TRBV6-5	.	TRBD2	TGTGCCAGCAGTTACGGGCTAGCGGTGAACACCGGGGAGCTGTTTTTT	CASSYGLAVNTGELFF
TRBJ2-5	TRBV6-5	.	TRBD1	TGTGCCAGCAGTTACGGCACCGGGACAGGGCGGGAGACCCAGTACTTC	CASSYGTGTGRETQYF
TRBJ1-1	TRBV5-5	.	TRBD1	TGCGCCAGCAGCCTGAGGACAGGGGGGAACACTGAAGCTTTCTTT	CASSLRTGGNTEAFF
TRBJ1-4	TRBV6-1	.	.	TGTGCCAGCAGTGAACAGATTAATGAAAAACTGTTTTTT	CASSEQINEKLFF
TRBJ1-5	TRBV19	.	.	TGTGCCAGTACCTGGACGGGAGGGGATCAGCCCCAGCATTTT	CASTWTGGDQPQHF
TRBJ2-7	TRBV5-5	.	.	TGTGCCAGCAGCCAAGATGGGGGGAGCTCCTACGAGCAGTACTTC	CASSQDGGSSYEQYF
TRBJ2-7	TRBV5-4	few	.	TGTGCCAGCAGCCAAGATGGGGGGAGCTCCTACGAGCAGTACTTC	CASSQDGGSSYEQYF
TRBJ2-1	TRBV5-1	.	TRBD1	TGCGCCAGCAGCTTGGCCCGGCGGGGGTGGACAGGGGAGCACAATGAGCAGTTCTTC	CASSLARRGWTGEHNEQFF
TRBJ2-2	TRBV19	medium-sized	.	TGTGCCAGCAGAGTATACAGGGAGAACACCGGGGAGCTGTTTTTT	CASRVYRENTGELFF
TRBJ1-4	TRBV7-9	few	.	TGTGCCAGCAGCTTGGTTACGGAAGGGGTAACTAATGAAAAACTGTTTTTT	CASSLVTEGVTNEKLFF
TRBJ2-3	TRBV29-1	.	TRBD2	TGCAGCGTTGAAGATCTCCCTACGGCGGGGGGGATGGCAGATACGCAGTATTTT	CSVEDLPTAGGMADTQYF
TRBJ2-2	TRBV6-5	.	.	TGTGCCAGCAGGGGGCCGGGAGTCCCCGGGGAGCTGTTTTTT	CASRGPGVPGELFF
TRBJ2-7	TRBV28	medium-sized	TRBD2	TGTGCCAGCAGTTTTACTCCGACCTCAGCGGGGGGCCTAAATTCCTACGAGCAGTACTTC	CASSFTPTSAGGLNSYEQYF
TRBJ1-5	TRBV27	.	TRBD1	TGTGCCAGCAGTTTTTCCGGGACAGGGGGCGGTCAGCCCCAGCATTTT	CASSFSGTGGGQPQHF
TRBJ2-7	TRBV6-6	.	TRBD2	TGTGCCAGCAGTTCCAAGGCTAGCGGGAGGACGTACGAGCAGTACTTC	CASSSKASGRTYEQYF
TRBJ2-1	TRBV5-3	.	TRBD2	TGTGCCAGCAGCCTAGTCGGACTAGCGAACAATGAGCAGTTCTTC	CASSLVGLANNEQFF
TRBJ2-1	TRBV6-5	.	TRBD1	TGTGCCAGCGGATACAGGGGCGATGAGCAGTTCTTC	CASGYRGDEQFF
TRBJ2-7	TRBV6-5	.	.	TGTGCCAGCAGTCACGGGTTGGGCTACGAGCAGTACTTC	CASSHGLGYEQYF
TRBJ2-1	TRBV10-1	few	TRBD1	TGCGCCAGCCAGGGGGCGTCCTACAATGAGCAGTTCTTC	CASQGASYNEQFF
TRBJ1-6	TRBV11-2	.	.	TGTGCCAGCAGCTTTCACGGGAGCTCCTATAATTCACCCCTCCACTTT	CASSFHGSSYNSPLHF
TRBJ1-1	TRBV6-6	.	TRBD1	TGTGCCAGCAGTTACGGGACAGGGGGCAGAGCTGAAGCTTTCTTT	CASSYGTGGRAEAFF
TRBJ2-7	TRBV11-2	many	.	TGTGCCAGCAGCCAGAGAGGAAACATCCCAAGTCGAGGCGAGCAGTACTTC	CASSQRGNIPSRGEQYF
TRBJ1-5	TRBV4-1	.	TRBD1	TGCGCCAGCAGCCTCGTGACAGGGGGCCAGCCCCAGCATTTT	CASSLVTGGQPQHF
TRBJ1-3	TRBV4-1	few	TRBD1	TGCGCCAGCAGCCAAGAGACAGGGATCTCTGGAAACACCATATATTTT	CASSQETGISGNTIYF
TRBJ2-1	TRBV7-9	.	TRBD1	TGTGCCAGCAGCCCGAGGGACAGGGAAAATGAGCAGTTCTTC	CASSPRDRENEQFF
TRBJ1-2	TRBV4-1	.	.	TGCGCCAGCAGCCAAGTAGGGGTCTATGGCTACACCTTC	CASSQVGVYGYTF
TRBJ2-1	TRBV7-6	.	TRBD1	TGTGCCAGCAGCTTAGAGGCGTTTGGATTCGGGACAGGTAACAATGAGCAGTTCTTC	CASSLEAFGFGTGNNEQFF
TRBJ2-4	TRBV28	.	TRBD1	TGTGCCAGCAGTTCATGGGACAGAGTAGCCAAAAACATTCAGTACTTC	CASSSWDRVAKNIQYF
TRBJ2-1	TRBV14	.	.	TGTGCCAGCAGCCAAGAGATAAAAACTAGTATATACAATGAGCAGTTCTTC	CASSQEIKTSIYNEQFF
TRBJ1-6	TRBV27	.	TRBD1	TGTGCCAGCAGTTTCGGGACAGGGGTTTCACCCCTCCACTTT	CASSFGTGVSPLHF
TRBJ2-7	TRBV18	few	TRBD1	TGTGCCAGCTCACCGACAGGGGGGAAATACGAGCAGTACTTC	CASSPTGGKYEQYF
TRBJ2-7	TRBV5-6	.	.	TGTGCCAGCAGCCCCACGACAGGACCCTACGAGCAGTACTTC	CASSPTTGPYEQYF
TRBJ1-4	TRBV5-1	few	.	TGCGCCAGCAGCTTGAAAGGGGCCTCTAATGAAAAACTGTTTTTT	CASSLKGASNEKLFF
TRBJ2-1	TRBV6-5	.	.	TGTGCCAGCAGCCACACGCCGGGACTGTACAATGAGCAGTTCTTC	CASSHTPGLYNEQFF
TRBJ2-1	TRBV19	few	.	TGTGCCAGTAGTACCACTGGGGGCCCCTACAATGAGCAGTTCTTC	CASSTTGGPYNEQFF
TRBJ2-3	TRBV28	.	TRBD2	TGTGCCAGCAGTCCTCTAGCGGGGGACACAGATACGCAGTATTTT	CASSPLAGDTDTQYF
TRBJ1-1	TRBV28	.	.	TGTGCCAGCAGTTTAACAGTGAACACTGAAGCTTTCTTT	CASSLTVNTEAFF
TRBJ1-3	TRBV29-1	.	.	TGCAGCGTTGAAGGGAGAGCGGAGAGCTCTGGAAACACCATATATTTT	CSVEGRAESSGNTIYF
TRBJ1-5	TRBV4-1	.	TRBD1	TGCGCCAGCAGCCAAGGGACAGGGAGCAATCAGCCCCAGCATTTT	CASSQGTGSNQPQHF
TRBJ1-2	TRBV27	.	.	TGTGCCAGCAGTCCCGGACGGGGAACTAACTATGGCTACACCTTC	CASSPGRGTNYGYTF
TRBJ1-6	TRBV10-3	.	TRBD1	TGTGCCATCAGTGATTGGGCAGGGGGCAGTTCACCCCTCCACTTT	CAISDWAGGSSPLHF
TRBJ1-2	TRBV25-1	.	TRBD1	TGTGCCAGCAGCTATACAGGGGGCGACTATGGCTACACCTTC	CASSYTGGDYGYTF
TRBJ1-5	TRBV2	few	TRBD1	TGTGCCAGCAGTTGGGACAGGGAAGGGGGCAATAGCAATCAGCCCCAGCATTTT	CASSWDREGGNSNQPQHF
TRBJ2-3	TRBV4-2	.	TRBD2	TGTGCCAGCAGCCAAGATGAAGCGGGGGGCTCCATTAGCACAGATACGCAGTATTTT	CASSQDEAGGSISTDTQYF
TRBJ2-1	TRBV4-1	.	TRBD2	TGCGCCAGCAGCCAAGCCGTCCTAGCGGGGAGCACATCAGGGAATGAGCAGTTCTTC	CASSQAVLAGSTSGNEQFF
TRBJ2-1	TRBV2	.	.	TGTGCCAGCAAGGATGGAGGAAACTACAATGAGCAGTTCTTC	CASKDGGNYNEQFF
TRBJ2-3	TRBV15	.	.	TGTGCCACCAGCAGAGAGGGGGGAGGCTCCCCAGATACGCAGTATTTT	CATSREGGGSPDTQYF
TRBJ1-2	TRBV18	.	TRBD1	TGTGCCAGCTCACCACCGACAGGGGACACGCGAGGCTACACCTTC	CASSPPTGDTRGYTF
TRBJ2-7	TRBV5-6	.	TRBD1	TGTGCCAGCAGCTTGGTGTATGGACAGGTTAACTACGAGCAGTACTTC	CASSLVYGQVNYEQYF
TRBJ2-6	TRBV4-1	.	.	TGCGCCAGCAGCCAGGGTTGGGGGGAAACTGGGGCCAACGTCCTGACTTTC	CASSQGWGETGANVLTF
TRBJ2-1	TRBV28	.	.	TGTGCCAGCAACCTACCCGGGCAGGGAACCAACACGGGGGAGCACTACAATGAGCAGTTCTTC	CASNLPGQGTNTGEHYNEQFF
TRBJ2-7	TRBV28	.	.	TGTGCCAGCAGTGAGTCAGGAGGCGAGCAGTACTTC	CASSESGGEQYF
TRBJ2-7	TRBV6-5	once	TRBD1	TGTGCCAGCAGTGCACCCGGGACAGGGGACGAGCAGTACTTC	CASSAPGTGDEQYF
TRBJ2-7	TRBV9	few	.	TGTGCCAGCAGCGACGGCGGGACGACCTACGAGCAGTACTTC	CASSDGGTTYEQYF
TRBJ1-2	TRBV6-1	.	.	TGTGCCAGCAGTTCCTTAGGCTACACCTTC	CASSSLGYTF
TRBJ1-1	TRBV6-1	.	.	TGTGCCAGCAGTGAAGGGGTCCAGGGGAACACTGAAGCTTTCTTT	CASSEGVQGNTEAFF
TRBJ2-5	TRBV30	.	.	TGTGCCTGGAGTTTGGCTCTAGAGACCCAGTACTTC	CAWSLALETQYF
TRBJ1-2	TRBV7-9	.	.	TGTGCCAGCAGCCACGACGGGATTGAGGGCTACACCTTC	CASSHDGIEGYTF